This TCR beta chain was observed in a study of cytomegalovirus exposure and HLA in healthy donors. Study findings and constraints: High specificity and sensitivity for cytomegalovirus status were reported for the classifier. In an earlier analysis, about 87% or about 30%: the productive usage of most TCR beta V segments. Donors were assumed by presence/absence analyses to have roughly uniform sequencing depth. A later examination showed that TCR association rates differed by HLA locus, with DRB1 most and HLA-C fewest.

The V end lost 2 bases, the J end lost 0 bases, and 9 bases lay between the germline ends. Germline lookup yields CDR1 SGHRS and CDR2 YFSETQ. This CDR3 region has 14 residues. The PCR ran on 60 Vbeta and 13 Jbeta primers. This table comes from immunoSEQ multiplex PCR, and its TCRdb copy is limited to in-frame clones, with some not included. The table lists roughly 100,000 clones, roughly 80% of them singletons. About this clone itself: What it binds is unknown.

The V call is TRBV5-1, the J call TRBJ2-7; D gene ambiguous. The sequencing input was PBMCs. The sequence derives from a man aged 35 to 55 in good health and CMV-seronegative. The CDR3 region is CASSLQQSSYEQYF. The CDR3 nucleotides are TGCGCCAGCAGCTTACAACAGAGCTCCTACGAGCAGTACTTC. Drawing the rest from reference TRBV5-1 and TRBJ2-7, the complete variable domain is KAGVTQTPRYLIKTRGQQVTLSCSPISGHRSVSWYQQTPGQGLQFLFEYFSETQRNKGNFPGRFSGRQFSNSRSEMNVSTLELGDSALYLCASSLQQSSYEQYFGPGTRLTVT.